The T cell receptor beta chain under discussion was sequenced for a study of cytomegalovirus exposure and HLA in healthy donors. The overall study: A previous analysis identified approximately 120 million unique TCR beta sequences derived from 180 million or so T cells.

PCR amplification relied on 60 Vbeta primers (plus 13 Jbeta primers). TCRdb keeps only in-frame clones here, not all; method: immunoSEQ multiplex PCR. Of 160,000 or so clones listed, around four fifths are singletons. This CDR3 has 16 residues. Study results and caveats: Analysis was carried out at a later point, and it linked a missense DCLRE1C variant to TCR beta V- and J-gene trimming. Sequencing likely caused a cluster of highly shared sequence variants. Later work showed greater clonal expansion in HLA-associated TCR beta chains than in equally common others.

On this clone itself: Its antigen is unidentified.

The sequenced material came from PBMCs. The chain combines TRBV21-1 with TRBJ2-1; the D call TRBD1 from the table was never checked on the DNA. TRBV21-1 is a pseudogene locus. The clonotype was recovered from a man aged 45-65 years in good health and CMV-seropositive. The CDR3 here is CASSKAQGEDINEQFF. DNA for the CDR3: TGTGCCAGCAGCAAAGCCCAAGGGGAAGATATAAATGAGCAGTTCTTC.